Listed below are T cell receptor beta chains from one sample, sequenced in a study of T cells expressing NK-cell markers. After re-calling the 5' RACE reads, TCRdb lists one entry per CDR3 protein, DNA absent. Found here are about 6,000 distinct CDR3 sequences; the top ten clones hold about 55%. Sequenced input: blood T cells: a sorted CD56 or NKG2C T cell subset, CD4+ or CD8+ T cells, or bulk PBMC T cells (not recorded which). The receptors were sampled from a man aged 18 to 35 in good health. CDR3s include the opening cysteine and the closing phenylalanine or tryptophan.

J: TRBJ1-2; V: TRBV7-9; length: 15; CDR3: CASSLPRGQAGGYTF
J: TRBJ1-3; V: TRBV14; length: 14; CDR3: CASSQEAASQTIYF
J: TRBJ2-1; V: TRBV10-1; length: 17; CDR3: CASSEAGSGRPYNEQFF
J: TRBJ2-1; V: TRBV11-3; length: 15; CDR3: CASMELGLVGGEQFF
J: TRBJ2-1; V: TRBV5-1; length: 14; CDR3: CASSLAGGQSEQFF
J: TRBJ1-2; V: TRBV12-5; length: 18; CDR3: CASGLVLTQVRLGEGYTF
J: TRBJ2-5; V: TRBV7-9; length: 15; CDR3: CASSQTERGGETQYF
J: TRBJ2-1; V: TRBV29-1; length: 13; CDR3: CSAQGALMVPKFF
J: TRBJ1-2; V: TRBV19; length: 17; CDR3: CASSIVGTASANYGYTF
J: TRBJ2-2; V: TRBV24-1; length: 15; CDR3: CATSESDREVGELFF
J: TRBJ2-7; V: TRBV27; length: 16; CDR3: CASRSTGAALPYEQYF
J: TRBJ2-1; V: TRBV20-1; length: 15; CDR3: CSAPLAGVAYNEQFF
J: TRBJ2-2; V: TRBV10-2; length: 14; CDR3: CASSAASSTGELFF
J: TRBJ2-3; V: TRBV6-1; length: 15; CDR3: CASKGGLAETDTQYF
J: TRBJ2-1; V: TRBV23-1; length: 16; CDR3: CASSQSRPHSYNEQFF
J: TRBJ1-1; V: TRBV6-2/TRBV6-3; length: 11; CDR3: CASSYSVGAFF
J: TRBJ2-7; V: TRBV5-4; length: 14; CDR3: CASSLDRSSYEQYF